Ten or more counts support the clone carrying this T cell receptor (beta chain). Its antigen remains unknown. This sample was taken from a study of response to subunit inactivated influenza vaccine. General study points: Authors suggested seasonal influenza vaccinations each recruit few new T cells.

Germline CDR1 reads SQVTM; CDR2 reads ANQGSEA. The CDR3 spans 15 residues. V lost 6 bases and J lost 2, with 14 bases in between. From the RT-PCR reads, TCRdb called clonotypes with MiXCR, one entry per CDR3 protein. Of about 800,000 distinct CDR3 sequences in the sample, 21% were seen once. The chain uses TRBV29-1 and TRBJ2-6; either TRBD1 or TRBD2 may fit D (5 bases each). Sample: PBMCs from blood, taken less than 6 days after vaccination. This sequence originates from a man aged 45 to 65 who received an inactivated influenza vaccine. Written as DNA, the CDR3 is TGCAGCGTGAAGGGACGGGGTACTGGGGCCAACGTCCTGACTTTC. Protein sequence: CSVKGRGTGANVLTF. Based on the CDR3 plus reference TRBV29-1 and TRBJ2-6, the full variable domain is SAVISQKPSRDICQRGTSLTIQCQVDSQVTMMFWYRQQPGQSLTLIATANQGSEATYESGFVIDKFPISRPNLTFSTLTVSNMSPEDSSIYLCSVKGRGTGANVLTFGAGSRLTVL.